A single sample gave rise to the 16 T cell receptor beta chains below, sequenced in a study of OX40 agonist ivuxolimab in advanced cancers. Here immunoSEQ multiplex PCR was the method, and the copy in TCRdb shows in-frame clones only, minus some. There are over 85,000 clones in the sample; around 80% occur only once, and 1.1% lies in the top ten. This specimen was CD4+ or CD8+ T cells sorted from blood, taken in a trial of the OX40 agonist ivuxolimab. The receptors derive from an adult with an advanced solid tumor such as melanoma, head and neck, liver or kidney cancer.

This rearrangement joins TRBV7-9 to TRBJ2-1, with TRBD1 as a possible D gene (6 bases). V was pared by 5 bases and J by 11 bases, with 13 bases between. The CDR3 totals 12 residues. Germline V lookup: CDR1 SEHNR, CDR2 FQNEAQ (reference sequence). The CDR3 sequence: CASSMTGLKQFF. CDR3 nucleotide sequence: TGTGCCAGCAGCATGACAGGTTTAAAGCAGTTCTTC.

V usage is TRBV5-1 and J usage is TRBJ2-1; tentative D call: TRBD2 (6 bases). The germline CDR1 and CDR2 sequences are SGHRS and YFSETQ. This CDR3 contains 15 residues. Trimming removed 0 bases from V and 6 bases from J, with 13 bases in between. The CDR3 nucleotides are TGCGCCAGCAGCTTGGCCGGGCAGGGAGGCAATGAGCAGTTCTTC. Amino acid sequence: CASSLAGQGGNEQFF.

This chain joins TRBV7-9 and TRBJ2-7; TRBD1 matches at 8 bases. This CDR3 has 12 residues. With 5 bases clipped from V and 13 bases from J, the junction kept 10 bases outside the gene matches. Looked up from germline, CDR1 is SEHNR and CDR2 is FQNEAQ (reference sequence). DNA for the CDR3: TGTGCCAGCAGCGTAATGGGACAGGCTTCTTACTTC. Protein product: CASSVMGQASYF.

This rearrangement joins TRBV9 to TRBJ1-1; D not certain. V was clipped by 4 bases and J by 11 bases, with 21 bases between them. The length of the CDR3 is 14 residues. Germline V gene lookup returns CDR1 SGDLS and CDR2 YYNGEE. The CDR3 DNA is TGTGCCAGCAGCCGTTTCGAGGGAGGGTCTATGGCTTTCTTT. Residues: CASSRFEGGSMAFF.

The chain is built from TRBV11-1 and TRBJ2-5; 7 positions agree with TRBD1. Trimming took 4 bases from V and 2 from J; bases not matched to a gene: 7. This CDR3 has 15 amino acids. Germline CDR1 and CDR2: SGHAT and FQDESV (reference sequence). The DNA of the CDR3 is TGTGCCAGCAGCTACAGACAGGGATGGCAAGAGACCCAGTACTTC. Its translation: CASSYRQGWQETQYF.

This clone was recorded only once. The chain is built from TRBV7-6 and TRBJ2-7; TRBD2 matches 9 bases. Germline CDR1 reads SGHVS; CDR2 reads FNYEAQ. V lost 5 bases, J lost 5 bases, and 13 bases stayed unmatched. The CDR3 covers 16 residues. The CDR3 spells CASSVNPGLATDEQYF. The CDR3 DNA sequence: TGTGCCAGCAGCGTAAATCCGGGACTAGCAACCGACGAGCAGTACTTC.

The chain uses TRBV10-1 and TRBJ2-7; no clear D. The CDR3 is 15 amino acids. Germline CDR1 WNHNN, CDR2 SYGVQD (reference sequence). Trimming shortened V by 2 bases and J by 3 bases, and 14 bases separated the two germline ends. The CDR3 loop is CASSEHFKLSYEQYV. CDR3 DNA sequence: TGCGCCAGCAGTGAGCATTTTAAACTCAGCTACGAGCAGTACGTC.

The chain links TRBV27 to TRBJ2-2; 11 positions match TRBD2. After removal of 3 bases from V and 6 bases from J, the junction contained 6 bases not matched to a gene. This CDR3 contains 16 residues. Germline V gene sequence: CDR1 MNHEY, CDR2 SMNVEV (reference sequence). DNA for the CDR3: TGTGCCAGCAGTTTTTCAGTAGCGGGGGGGTCCGGGGAGCTGTTTTTT. It yields the protein CASSFSVAGGSGELFF.

The gene calls are TRBV2 and TRBJ1-2; TRBD1 is a possible D gene (6 bases). Per the germline V gene, CDR1 is SNHLY and CDR2 is FYNNEI. Trimming pared 2 bases from V and 6 bases from J, leaving 10 bases between. CDR3 length: 13 amino acids. Written as DNA, the CDR3 is TGTGCCAGCAGTGAAATGGGGGCGAATGGCTACACCTTC. Its translation is CASSEMGANGYTF.

This sequence joins TRBV11-2 and TRBJ2-5, with 7 bases lining up with TRBD2. The CDR3 sequence is 14 residues long. V lost 1 base and J lost 5; bases outside the gene matches: 4. CDR1 is SGHAT and CDR2 is FQNNGV in the germline V gene. CDR3 DNA sequence: TGTGCCAGCAGCTTAGCTCTCGGGGGGGAGACCCAGTACTTC. This translates into CASSLALGGETQYF.

V gene TRBV18 combines with J gene TRBJ2-1; 7 bases fit TRBD1. The CDR3 is made up of 15 amino acids. CDR1 and CDR2 (germline): KGHSH, LQKENI. Trimming took 6 bases from V and 4 from J; bases not matched to a gene: 9. The CDR3 DNA follows: TGTGCCAGCTCCCCCGGGACAGCAGCATACAATGAGCAGTTCTTC. This codes for CASSPGTAAYNEQFF.

The gene calls are TRBV29-1 and TRBJ2-5; no clear D. Germline lookup yields CDR1 SQVTM and CDR2 ANQGSEA. The CDR3 extends over 12 amino acids. The V end was cut by 1 base, the J end by 4 bases, with 7 bases between. CDR3 residues: CSVEAPGETQYF. The CDR3 bases are TGCAGCGTTGAAGCCCCAGGAGAGACCCAGTACTTC.

The chain uses TRBV28 and TRBJ1-6; unclear D gene. Trimming cost V 6 bases and J 0 bases, with 12 bases left between them. Per germline, CDR1 MDHEN and CDR2 SYDVKM. The CDR3 runs to 16 residues. The CDR3 sequence: CASSPSLSSYNSPLHF. In nucleotides, the CDR3 is TGTGCCAGCAGCCCCAGCCTGAGCTCCTATAATTCACCCCTCCACTTT.

The chain links TRBV9 to TRBJ2-7; D is undetermined. The CDR3 consists of 13 residues. Germline V gene sequence: CDR1 SGDLS, CDR2 YYNGEE. The V gene lost 4 bases and the J gene lost 7 bases, with 15 bases spanning the gap. CDR3 sequence: CASSLTASREQYF. The CDR3 bases are TGTGCCAGCAGCTTGACGGCTTCCCGGGAGCAGTACTTC.

This sequence joins TRBV2 and TRBJ2-1; D uncertain. In germline, CDR1 is SNHLY, CDR2 FYNNEI. V was cut by 4 bases and J by 5 bases, with 9 bases left in between. The CDR3 sequence is 13 residues long. The CDR3 here is CASSVRADNEQFF. CDR3 in DNA: TGTGCCAGCAGTGTGCGAGCCGACAATGAGCAGTTCTTC. Looking up the rest from reference TRBV2 and TRBJ2-1 gives the full variable domain: EPEVTQTPSHQVTQMGQEVILRCVPISNHLYFYWYRQILGQKVEFLVSFYNNEISEKSEIFDDQFSVERPDGSNFTLKIRSTKLEDSAMYFCASSVRADNEQFFGPGTRLTVL.

The chain employs TRBV5-8 and TRBJ1-2; the D is unclear. Germline V lookup: CDR1 SGHTS, CDR2 YDEGEE. CDR3 length: 15 amino acids. The V gene lost 4 bases and the J gene lost 3 bases, with 16 bases spanning the gap. The CDR3 spells CASSQRAPRDYGYTF. CDR3 DNA sequence: TGTGCCAGCAGCCAGAGGGCCCCGAGGGACTATGGCTACACCTTC.